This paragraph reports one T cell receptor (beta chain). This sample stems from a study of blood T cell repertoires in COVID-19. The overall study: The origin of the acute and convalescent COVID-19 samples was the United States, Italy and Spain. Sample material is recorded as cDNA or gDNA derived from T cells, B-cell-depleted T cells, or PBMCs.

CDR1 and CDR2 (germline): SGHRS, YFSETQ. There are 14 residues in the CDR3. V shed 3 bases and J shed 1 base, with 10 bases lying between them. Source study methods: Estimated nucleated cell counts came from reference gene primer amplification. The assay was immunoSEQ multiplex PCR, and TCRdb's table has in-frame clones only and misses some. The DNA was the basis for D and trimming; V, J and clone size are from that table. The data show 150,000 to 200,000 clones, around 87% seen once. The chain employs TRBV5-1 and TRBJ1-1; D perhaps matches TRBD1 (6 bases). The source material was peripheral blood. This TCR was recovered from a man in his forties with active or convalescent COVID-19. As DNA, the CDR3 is TGCGCCAGCAGCTCATGGACAGCGAACACTGAAGCTTTCTTT. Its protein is CASSSWTANTEAFF. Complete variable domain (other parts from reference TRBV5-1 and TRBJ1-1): KAGVTQTPRYLIKTRGQQVTLSCSPISGHRSVSWYQQTPGQGLQFLFEYFSETQRNKGNFPGRFSGRQFSNSRSEMNVSTLELGDSALYLCASSSWTANTEAFFGQGTRLTVV.